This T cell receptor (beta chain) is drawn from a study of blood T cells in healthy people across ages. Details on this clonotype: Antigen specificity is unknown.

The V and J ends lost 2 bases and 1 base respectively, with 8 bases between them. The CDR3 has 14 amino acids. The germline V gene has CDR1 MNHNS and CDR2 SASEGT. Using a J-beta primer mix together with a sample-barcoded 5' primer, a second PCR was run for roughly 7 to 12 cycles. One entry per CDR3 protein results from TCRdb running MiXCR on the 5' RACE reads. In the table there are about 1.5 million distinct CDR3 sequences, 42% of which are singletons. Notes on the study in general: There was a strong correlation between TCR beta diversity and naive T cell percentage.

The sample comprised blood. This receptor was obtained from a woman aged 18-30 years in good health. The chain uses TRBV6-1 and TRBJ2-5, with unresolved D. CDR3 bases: TGTGCCAGCAGTGAAAGTGGAGTCCAAGAGACCCAGTACTTC. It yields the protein CASSESGVQETQYF.